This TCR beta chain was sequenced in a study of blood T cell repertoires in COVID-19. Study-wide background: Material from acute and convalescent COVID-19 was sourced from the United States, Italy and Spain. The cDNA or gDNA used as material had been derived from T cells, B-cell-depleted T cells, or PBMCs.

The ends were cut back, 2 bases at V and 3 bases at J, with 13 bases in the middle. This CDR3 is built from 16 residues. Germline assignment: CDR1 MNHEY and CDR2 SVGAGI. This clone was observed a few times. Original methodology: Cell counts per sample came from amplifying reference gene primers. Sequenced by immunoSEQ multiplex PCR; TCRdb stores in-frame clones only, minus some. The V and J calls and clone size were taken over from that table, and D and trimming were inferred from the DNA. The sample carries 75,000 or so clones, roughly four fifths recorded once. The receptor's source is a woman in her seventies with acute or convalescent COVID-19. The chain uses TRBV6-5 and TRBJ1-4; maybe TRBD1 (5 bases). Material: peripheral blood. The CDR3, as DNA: TGTGCCAGCAGTTACCGAGCCCCAGGGCCTAATGAAAAACTGTTTTTT. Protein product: CASSYRAPGPNEKLFF.